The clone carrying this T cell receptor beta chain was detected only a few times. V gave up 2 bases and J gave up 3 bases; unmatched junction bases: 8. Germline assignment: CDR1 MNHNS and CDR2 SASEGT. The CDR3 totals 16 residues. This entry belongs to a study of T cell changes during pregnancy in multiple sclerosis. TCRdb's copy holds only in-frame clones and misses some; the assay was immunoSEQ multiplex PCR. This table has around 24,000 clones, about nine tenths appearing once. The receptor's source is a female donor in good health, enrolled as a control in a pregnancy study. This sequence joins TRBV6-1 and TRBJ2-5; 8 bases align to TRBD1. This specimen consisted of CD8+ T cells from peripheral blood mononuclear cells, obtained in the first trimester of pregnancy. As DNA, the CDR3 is TGTGCCAGCAGTGAATATGGCAGGGGGCGTAAAGAGACCCAGTACTTC. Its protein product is CASSEYGRGRKETQYF.